The next 26 T cell receptor beta chains were all read from a single sample in a study of cytomegalovirus exposure and HLA in healthy donors. This PCR relied on a set of 60 Vbeta primers and 13 Jbeta primers. Sequencing was performed with immunoSEQ multiplex PCR; in TCRdb, only in-frame clones are kept and a portion is missing. The data hold under 150,000 clones, with 80% observed a single time. Sequencing was done on a sample of PBMCs. These receptors originate from a male donor in good health and CMV-seronegative.

The J gene is TRBJ1-2, the V gene TRBV29-1, with D possibly matching TRBD1 (5 bases). V was trimmed by 7 bases and J by 6 bases, leaving 21 bases between them. Germline CDR1 is SQVTM and CDR2 is ANQGSEA. CDR3 length: 14 amino acids. The CDR3 protein is CSALPYAGFDGYTF. As DNA, the CDR3 is TGCAGCGCCCTCCCCTATGCAGGGTTTGATGGCTACACCTTC.

The CDR3 nucleotides are TGTGCCAGCAGTTTAAGACAGGGGGCTGGAAACACCATATATTTT. Translated, it gives CASSLRQGAGNTIYF. The genes are TRBV27 and TRBJ1-3; 9 positions match TRBD1. With 2 bases clipped from V and 2 bases from J, the junction kept 1 base outside the gene matches. The CDR3 extends over 15 amino acids. CDR1 MNHEY and CDR2 SMNVEV come from the germline V gene (reference sequence).

This chain connects TRBV7-2 to TRBJ2-3; TRBD1 agrees at 7 bases. The germline CDR1 and CDR2 sequences are SGHTA and FQGNSA. V was pared by 5 bases and J by 0 bases, with 5 bases of the junction left unmatched. The length of the CDR3 is 15 residues. CDR3 sequence reads: CASSPEGQSTDTQYF. DNA for the CDR3: TGTGCCAGCAGCCCCGAGGGACAGAGCACAGATACGCAGTATTTT.

The chain carries TRBV14 and TRBJ1-1; no clear D. V was cut by 4 bases and J by 6 bases, with 12 bases left in between. The CDR3 spans 13 residues. The germline V gene encodes CDR1 SGHDN and CDR2 FVKESK. The CDR3 coding sequence is TGTGCCAGCAGCCCGCGGACTGGGCCTGAAGCTTTCTTT. It is translated as CASSPRTGPEAFF.

The CDR3 sequence is CASSVGREGTRQYF. The CDR3 coding sequence is TGTGCCAGCAGCGTAGGTAGAGAGGGTACGCGGCAGTACTTC. The rearrangement joins TRBV9 to TRBJ2-7, with D maybe TRBD2 (5 bases). The CDR3 loop spans 14 amino acids. CDR1 is SGDLS and CDR2 is YYNGEE in the germline V gene. Trimming removed 0 bases from V and 9 bases from J, with 16 bases in between.

The genes are TRBV29-1 and TRBJ1-1; weak D call: TRBD1 (6 bases). The V gene lost 5 bases and the J gene lost 0 bases, with 10 bases spanning the gap. Germline V lookup: CDR1 SQVTM, CDR2 ANQGSEA. This CDR3 contains 13 residues. CDR3: CSVRQGMNTEAFF. The CDR3 DNA is TGCAGCGTTCGTCAGGGGATGAACACTGAAGCTTTCTTT.

V usage is TRBV5-1 and J usage is TRBJ1-1, with no clear D. This CDR3 contains 13 residues. V was trimmed by 2 bases and J by 8 bases, leaving 13 bases between them. Per germline, CDR1 SGHRS and CDR2 YFSETQ. CDR3 bases: TGCGCCAGCAGCTTTGGGCAGGTCGGCGAAGCTTTCTTT. Its protein is CASSFGQVGEAFF. Supplemented by reference TRBV5-1 and TRBJ1-1, the full variable domain reads KAGVTQTPRYLIKTRGQQVTLSCSPISGHRSVSWYQQTPGQGLQFLFEYFSETQRNKGNFPGRFSGRQFSNSRSEMNVSTLELGDSALYLCASSFGQVGEAFFGQGTRLTVV.

This clone appeared a few times. V usage is TRBV30 and J usage is TRBJ1-4, with D uncertain. The CDR3 has 15 amino acids. From germline, CDR1 is GTSNPN and CDR2 SVGIG (reference sequence). V dropped 1 base and J dropped 0 bases, with 9 bases sitting between them. CDR3 in DNA: TGTGCCTGGAGTGGGAGAGGCGCAACTAATGAAAAACTGTTTTTT. It translates to CAWSGRGATNEKLFF.

This clone was seen a single time. The chain combines TRBV14 with TRBJ2-2; unclear D gene. Germline assignment: CDR1 SGHDN and CDR2 FVKESK. This CDR3 is built from 18 residues. V was cut by 4 bases and J by 5 bases, with 23 bases left in between. The CDR3 sequence is CASSLKRIGLLGTGELFF. The DNA of the CDR3 is TGTGCCAGCAGCCTTAAACGGATCGGGTTATTAGGTACCGGGGAGCTGTTTTTT.

As concerns this clone: Different DNA sequences within this sample yield the same CDR3. V and J are TRBV4-1 and TRBJ1-5, with D perhaps TRBD1 (6 bases). V was clipped by 1 base and J by 5 bases, with 15 bases between them. CDR1 and CDR2 (germline): MGHRA, YSYEKL. The CDR3 is made up of 16 amino acids. The CDR3 reads CASSQAGYGGHQPQHF. In DNA, the CDR3 is TGCGCCAGCAGCCAAGCAGGGTACGGGGGGCATCAGCCCCAGCATTTT.

The chain combines TRBV4-1 with TRBJ2-7; TRBD1 might be the D (6 bases). Trimming pared 2 bases from V and 5 bases from J, leaving 13 bases between. The germline CDR1 and CDR2 sequences are MGHRA and YSYEKL. CDR3 length: 14 amino acids. The CDR3 spells CASSQRQDGNEQYF. The CDR3 DNA reads TGCGCCAGCAGCCAACGACAGGATGGGAACGAGCAGTACTTC.

The chain employs TRBV29-1 and TRBJ2-3; D is possibly TRBD2 (5 bases). Germline V gives CDR1 SQVTM, CDR2 ANQGSEA. This CDR3 region has 14 residues. The CDR3 DNA sequence: TGCAGTGCTCGGACTGATACTAGCACAGATACGCAGTATTTT. Its translation: CSARTDTSTDTQYF.

The chain employs TRBV18 and TRBJ1-2, with TRBD1 matching over 8 bases. V gave up 5 bases and J gave up 6 bases; unmatched junction bases: 11. The CDR3 has 15 residues. CDR1 and CDR2 from the germline V gene are KGHSH and LQKENI. The CDR3 coding sequence is TGTGCCAGCTCAGAGTACGTGTCAGGGGGCGATGGCTACACCTTC. This encodes CASSEYVSGGDGYTF. Drawing the rest from reference TRBV18 and TRBJ1-2, the complete variable domain is NAGVMQNPRHLVRRRGQEARLRCSPMKGHSHVYWYRQLPEEGLKFMVYLQKENIIDESGMPKERFSAEFPKEGPSILRIQQVVRGDSAAYFCASSEYVSGGDGYTFGSGTRLTVV.

The V call is TRBV10-3, the J call TRBJ2-7; D is undetermined. Trimming took off 2 bases at V and 3 bases at J, with 5 bases between the two ends. From germline, CDR1 is ENHRY and CDR2 SYGVKD. The length of the CDR3 is 12 residues. The CDR3 DNA sequence: TGTGCCATCAGTGAGGAACTCTACGAGCAGTACTTC. This sequence encodes CAISEELYEQYF.

The chain combines TRBV19 with TRBJ1-2, with a weak D call TRBD1 (5 bases). The CDR3 length is 14 residues. Trimming removed 3 bases from V and 0 bases from J, with 8 bases in between. Germline lookup yields CDR1 LNHDA and CDR2 SQIVND (reference sequence). CDR3 coding DNA: TGTGCCAGTAGTATGACAGTTACTAACTATGGCTACACCTTC. Translation: CASSMTVTNYGYTF. The complete variable domain, with remaining parts taken from reference TRBV19 and TRBJ1-2, reads DGGITQSPKYLFRKEGQNVTLSCEQNLNHDAMYWYRQDPGQGLRLIYYSQIVNDFQKGDIAEGYSVSREKKESFPLTVTSAQKNPTAFYLCASSMTVTNYGYTFGSGTRLTVV.

This chain uses TRBV18 with TRBJ1-5; D may be TRBD1 (6 bases). Germline CDR1 and CDR2: KGHSH and LQKENI. CDR3 length equals 14 residues. V was shortened by 3 bases and J by 2 bases, with 8 bases between the two germline ends. CDR3 sequence: CASSPDRGNQPQHF. The CDR3 nucleotides are TGTGCCAGCTCACCGGACAGAGGCAATCAGCCCCAGCATTTT.

CDR3 coding DNA: TGTGCCAGCAGCCAACTTACAGATTACTATGGCTACACCTTC. Its protein is CASSQLTDYYGYTF. The rearrangement joins TRBV28 to TRBJ1-2; D gene ambiguous. The CDR3 contains 14 residues. In germline, CDR1 is MDHEN, CDR2 SYDVKM. V lost 6 bases and J lost 3, with 14 bases in between.

This chain joins TRBV30 and TRBJ2-5, with 12 bases identical to TRBD1. Germline CDR1 is GTSNPN and CDR2 is SVGIG (reference sequence). Trimming at V came to 5 bases and at J to 3 bases, leaving 7 bases not matched to a gene. The CDR3 has 15 amino acids. CDR3 loop: CAWALGTGGEETQYF. As DNA, the CDR3 is TGTGCCTGGGCCCTCGGGACAGGGGGCGAAGAGACCCAGTACTTC.

The V gene is TRBV9, the J gene TRBJ1-2; 9 bases agree with TRBD1. The CDR3 runs 16 residues. After removal of 4 bases from V and 5 bases from J, the junction contained 12 bases not matched to a gene. The germline V gene encodes CDR1 SGDLS and CDR2 YYNGEE. The CDR3 sequence: CASSHIQGATGYGYTF. In DNA, the CDR3 is TGTGCCAGCAGCCACATACAGGGGGCTACGGGGTATGGCTACACCTTC. Supplemented by reference TRBV9 and TRBJ1-2, the full variable domain reads DSGVTQTPKHLITATGQRVTLRCSPRSGDLSVYWYQQSLDQGLQFLIQYYNGEERAKGNILERFSAQQFPDLHSELNLSSLELGDSALYFCASSHIQGATGYGYTFGSGTRLTVV.

A remark on this clone: The same CDR3 can be traced to other DNA sequences in this sample. The rearrangement links TRBV9 to TRBJ1-1; D may be TRBD1 (6 bases). The germline V and J ends were trimmed by 5 bases and 0 bases, with 8 bases remaining between them. Germline lookup yields CDR1 SGDLS and CDR2 YYNGEE. CDR3 size: 13 residues. CDR3 amino acids: CASSGQLNTEAFF. The CDR3 DNA sequence: TGTGCCAGCAGTGGACAGTTGAACACTGAAGCTTTCTTT. Combining the CDR3 with reference TRBV9 and TRBJ1-1 gives the whole variable domain DSGVTQTPKHLITATGQRVTLRCSPRSGDLSVYWYQQSLDQGLQFLIQYYNGEERAKGNILERFSAQQFPDLHSELNLSSLELGDSALYFCASSGQLNTEAFFGQGTRLTVV.

The genes are TRBV4-2 and TRBJ2-7, with TRBD1 as a possible D gene (6 bases). The V gene lost 3 bases and the J gene lost 3 bases, with 15 bases spanning the gap. Looked up from germline, CDR1 is LGHNA and CDR2 is YNFKEQ. This CDR3 has 15 amino acids. CDR3 sequence reads: CASSHGTRDNYEQYF. The CDR3 region has the DNA TGTGCCAGCAGCCACGGAACCCGGGACAACTACGAGCAGTACTTC.

The chain has TRBV28 and TRBJ1-2; D is uncertain. This CDR3 is built from 12 residues. Germline CDR1 and CDR2: MDHEN and SYDVKM. V was trimmed by 6 bases and J by 5 bases, leaving 10 bases between them. CDR3 in DNA: TGTGCCAGCAGCCCCACAGATTATGGCTACACCTTC. Translation gives CASSPTDYGYTF.

The chain recombines TRBV29-1 with TRBJ2-5; D remains ambiguous. Germline V gives CDR1 SQVTM, CDR2 ANQGSEA. The CDR3 sequence is 12 residues long. V lost 4 bases, J lost 4 bases, and 10 bases lay in between. Here the CDR3 reads CSVGAAGETQYF. The DNA of the CDR3 is TGCAGCGTTGGGGCAGCCGGAGAGACCCAGTACTTC. The whole variable domain, filled in from reference TRBV29-1 and TRBJ2-5, reads SAVISQKPSRDICQRGTSLTIQCQVDSQVTMMFWYRQQPGQSLTLIATANQGSEATYESGFVIDKFPISRPNLTFSTLTVSNMSPEDSSIYLCSVGAAGETQYFGPGTRLLVL.

V and J are TRBV7-2 and TRBJ1-1; D might be TRBD1 (5 bases). Germline V gene data show CDR1 as SGHTA and CDR2 as FQGNSA. The length of the CDR3 is 14 residues. V lost 3 bases to trimming and J lost 4 bases, with 12 bases between them. The CDR3 protein is CASSFAARGTEAFF. The CDR3 coding sequence is TGTGCCAGCAGCTTTGCCGCAAGGGGCACTGAAGCTTTCTTT.

The chain combines TRBV7-2 with TRBJ1-3, with 7 positions matching TRBD1. Trimming took 5 bases from V and 4 from J; bases not matched to a gene: 8. The CDR3 extends over 15 amino acids. Germline loops: CDR1 SGHTA, CDR2 FQGNSA. CDR3 sequence reads: CASSPEGAEGNTIYF. For the CDR3, the DNA is TGTGCCAGCAGCCCCGAGGGGGCCGAAGGAAACACCATATATTTT.

This rearrangement joins TRBV27 to TRBJ1-6; the D is unclear. The V end was cut by 8 bases, the J end by 7 bases, with 18 bases between. The length of the CDR3 is 15 residues. Germline CDR1 MNHEY, CDR2 SMNVEV (reference sequence). This CDR3 reads CASPPYGSPNSPLHF. Written as DNA, the CDR3 is TGTGCCAGCCCCCCTTACGGGTCTCCCAATTCACCCCTCCACTTT.